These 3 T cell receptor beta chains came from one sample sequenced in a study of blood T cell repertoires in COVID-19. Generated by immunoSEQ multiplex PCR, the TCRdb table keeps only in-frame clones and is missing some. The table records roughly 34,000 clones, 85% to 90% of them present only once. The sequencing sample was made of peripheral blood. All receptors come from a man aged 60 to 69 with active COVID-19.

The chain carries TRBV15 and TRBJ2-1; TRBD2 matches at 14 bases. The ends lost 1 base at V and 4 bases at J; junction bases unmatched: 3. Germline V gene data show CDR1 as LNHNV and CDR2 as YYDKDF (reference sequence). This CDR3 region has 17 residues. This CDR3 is CATSRATSGGGYNEQFF. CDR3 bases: TGTGCCACCAGCAGAGCGACTAGCGGGGGGGGTTACAATGAGCAGTTCTTC.

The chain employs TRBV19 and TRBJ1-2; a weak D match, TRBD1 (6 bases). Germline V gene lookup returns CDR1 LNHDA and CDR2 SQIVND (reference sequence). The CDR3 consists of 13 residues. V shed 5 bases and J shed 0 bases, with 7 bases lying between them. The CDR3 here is CASSRQANYGYTF. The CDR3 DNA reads TGTGCCAGTAGTCGACAGGCTAACTATGGCTACACCTTC.

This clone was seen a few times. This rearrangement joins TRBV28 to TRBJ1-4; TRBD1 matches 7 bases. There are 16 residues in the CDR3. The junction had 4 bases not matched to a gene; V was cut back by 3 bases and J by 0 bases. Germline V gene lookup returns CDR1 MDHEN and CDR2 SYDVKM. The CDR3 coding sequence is TGTGCCAGCAGTTTTCCCGGGACAGCAACTAATGAAAAACTGTTTTTT. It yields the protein CASSFPGTATNEKLFF.